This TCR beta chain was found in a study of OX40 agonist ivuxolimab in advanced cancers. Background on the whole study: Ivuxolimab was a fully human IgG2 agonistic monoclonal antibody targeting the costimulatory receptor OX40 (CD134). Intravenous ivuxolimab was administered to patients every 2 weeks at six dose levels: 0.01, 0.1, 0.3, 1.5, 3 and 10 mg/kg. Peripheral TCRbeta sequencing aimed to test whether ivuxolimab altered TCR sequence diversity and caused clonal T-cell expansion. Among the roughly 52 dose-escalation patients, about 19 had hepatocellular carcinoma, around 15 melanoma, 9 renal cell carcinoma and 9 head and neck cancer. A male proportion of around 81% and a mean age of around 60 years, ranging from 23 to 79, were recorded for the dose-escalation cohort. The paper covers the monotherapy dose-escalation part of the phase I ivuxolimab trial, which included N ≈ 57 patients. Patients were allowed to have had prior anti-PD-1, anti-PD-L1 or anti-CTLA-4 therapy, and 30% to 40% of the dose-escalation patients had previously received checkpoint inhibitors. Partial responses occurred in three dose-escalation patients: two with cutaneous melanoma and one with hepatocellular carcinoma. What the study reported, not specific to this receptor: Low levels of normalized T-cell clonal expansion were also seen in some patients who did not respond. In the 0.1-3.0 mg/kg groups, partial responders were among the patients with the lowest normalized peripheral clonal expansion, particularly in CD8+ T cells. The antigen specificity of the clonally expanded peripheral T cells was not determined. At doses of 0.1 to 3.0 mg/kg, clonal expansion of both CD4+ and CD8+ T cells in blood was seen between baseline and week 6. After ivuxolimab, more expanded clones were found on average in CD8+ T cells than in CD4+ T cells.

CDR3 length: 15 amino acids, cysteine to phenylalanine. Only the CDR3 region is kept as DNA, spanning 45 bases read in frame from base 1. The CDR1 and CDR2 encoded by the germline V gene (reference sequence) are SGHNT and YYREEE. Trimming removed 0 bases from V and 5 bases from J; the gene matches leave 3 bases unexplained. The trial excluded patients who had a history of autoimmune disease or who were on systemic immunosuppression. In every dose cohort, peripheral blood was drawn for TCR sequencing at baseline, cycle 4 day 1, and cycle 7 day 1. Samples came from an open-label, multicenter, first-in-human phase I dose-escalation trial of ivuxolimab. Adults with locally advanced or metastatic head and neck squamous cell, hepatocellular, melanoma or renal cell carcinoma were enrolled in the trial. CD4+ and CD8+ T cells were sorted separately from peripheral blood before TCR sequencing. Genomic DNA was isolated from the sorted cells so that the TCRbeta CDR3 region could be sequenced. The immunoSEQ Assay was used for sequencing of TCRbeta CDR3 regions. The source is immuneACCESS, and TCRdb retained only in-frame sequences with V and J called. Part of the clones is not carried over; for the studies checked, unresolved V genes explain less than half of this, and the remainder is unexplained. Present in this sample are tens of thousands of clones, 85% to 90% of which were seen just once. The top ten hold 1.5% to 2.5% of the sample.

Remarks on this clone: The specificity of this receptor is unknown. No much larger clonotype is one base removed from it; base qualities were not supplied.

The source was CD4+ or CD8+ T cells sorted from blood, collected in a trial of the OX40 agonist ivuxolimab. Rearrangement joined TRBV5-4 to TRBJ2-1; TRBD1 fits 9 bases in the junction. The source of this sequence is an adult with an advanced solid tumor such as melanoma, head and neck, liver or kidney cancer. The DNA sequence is TGTGCCAGCAGCTTGGGGACAGGGGCGGACAATGAGCAGTTCTTC. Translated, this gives CASSLGTGADNEQFF.